Each of the 12 T cell receptor beta chains below was sequenced from the same sample in a study of blood T cells in healthy people across ages. Combining a sample-barcoded 5' primer with a J-beta primer mix, a second PCR ran for about 7 to 12 cycles. TCRdb re-analysed the 5' RACE reads in MiXCR, keeping a single row per CDR3 protein. This table has 1 million or so distinct CDR3 sequences, under 30% appearing once. The sample was also linked to a second study, of T cells of mothers and their children.

Specimen: blood. All receptors derive from a girl aged 2 to 9 in good health.

The table lists this clonotype with a few counts. The junction departs from germline at one end; a sequencing error may be responsible. The chain links TRBV29-1 to TRBJ1-2; 7 bases are shared with TRBD1. The CDR3 totals 11 residues. In germline, CDR1 is SQVTM, CDR2 ANQGSEA. In DNA, the CDR3 is TGCAGCGTTGGACGGGACAGATTAAACGCCTTC. Residues: CSVGRDRLNAF. Filled out from reference TRBV29-1 and TRBJ1-2, the complete variable domain reads SAVISQKPSRDICQRGTSLTIQCQVDSQVTMMFWYRQQPGQSLTLIATANQGSEATYESGFVIDKFPISRPNLTFSTLTVSNMSPEDSSIYLCSVGRDRLNAFGSGTRLTVV.

This chain uses TRBV5-1 with TRBJ2-4; the D gene could be TRBD1 or TRBD2 (5 bases each). V gave up 4 bases and J gave up 8 bases, with 19 bases separating them. The CDR3 consists of 15 residues. Germline CDR1 is SGHRS and CDR2 is YFSETQ. The CDR3 region has the DNA TGCGCCAGCAGCCCCGGGACCCTAAGGGGTGACATTCAGTACTTC. As protein: CASSPGTLRGDIQYF.

In this sample, this clonotype turned up a few times. The V call is TRBV5-5, the J call TRBJ1-2; no reliable D call. The V end lost 0 bases, the J end lost 5 bases, and 11 bases lay between the germline ends. Germline V gene data show CDR1 as SGHKS and CDR2 as YYEKEE (reference sequence). This CDR3 has 14 amino acids. Here the CDR3 reads CASSLVAGEYGYTF. DNA of the CDR3: TGTGCCAGCAGCTTGGTGGCGGGAGAGTATGGCTACACCTTC.

This clonotype was picked up many times. The rearrangement links TRBV12-3 or TRBV12-4 to TRBJ2-7; 10 bases map to TRBD1. The trim removed 4 bases at V and 3 bases at J, leaving 6 bases unmatched. The CDR3 runs 15 residues. The CDR3 nucleotides read TGTGCCAGCAGTTCCCCCGGGACAGGGGACTACGAGCAGTACTTC. Translating it yields CASSSPGTGDYEQYF.

The chain has TRBV7-6 and TRBJ2-1; TRBD1 is a possible D gene (5 bases). The DNA end is a closer match to TRBJ2-7, so the J assignment may be wrong. The CDR3 totals 15 residues. Germline V gene lookup returns CDR1 SGHVS and CDR2 FNYEAQ. The CDR3 is CASSLGSGWSYEQYF. The CDR3 DNA reads as TGTGCCAGCAGCTTAGGTTCAGGGTGGTCCTACGAGCAGTACTTC.

The chain couples TRBV29-1 to TRBJ2-1; the D is unclear. V lost 2 bases and J lost 0, with 8 bases in between. The germline gives CDR1 SQVTM, CDR2 ANQGSEA. The CDR3 covers 14 residues. The CDR3, as DNA: TGCAGCGTTGAATCCAGGAGCTCCTACAATGAGCAGTTCTTC. Its translation is CSVESRSSYNEQFF.

This clonotype was seen a few times. This chain uses TRBV11-2 with TRBJ1-2; no clear D. CDR1 SGHAT and CDR2 FQNNGV come from the germline V gene. The CDR3 length is 12 residues. V lost 0 bases and J lost 14, with 13 bases in between. CDR3 sequence reads: CASSLEGRGSTF. The CDR3 coding sequence is TGTGCCAGCAGCTTAGAGGGCAGAGGGAGTACCTTC.

This clonotype has only a few counts. CDR3 nucleotides: TGTGCCAGCAGTTCAGGGGAAGCCTACGAGCAGTACTTC. Residues: CASSSGEAYEQYF. The chain is built from TRBV27 and TRBJ2-5; possibly TRBD1 for D (6 bases). The J call may be in error: the DNA end matches TRBJ2-7 better. This CDR3 region has 13 residues. Germline V gene lookup returns CDR1 MNHEY and CDR2 SMNVEV (reference sequence).

This chain uses TRBV6-2 or TRBV6-3 with TRBJ1-2; D is possibly TRBD1 (5 bases). This CDR3 comprises 11 residues. Germline-derived CDR1 and CDR2 are MNHEY and SVGEGT. This chain's CDR3 is CVAGTFYGYTF. CDR3 nucleotides: TGTGTCGCCGGGACTTTTTATGGCTACACCTTC.

The chain links TRBV11-2 to TRBJ2-3; 10 bases line up with TRBD2. Germline V gene sequence: CDR1 SGHAT, CDR2 FQNNGV. J was trimmed by 3 bases and V by 0 bases; bases with no gene match: 3. The CDR3 contains 16 residues. The DNA for the CDR3 is TGTGCCAGCAGCTTAGATGGTAGCGGGGGGACAGATACGCAGTATTTT. It yields the protein CASSLDGSGGTDTQYF.

The chain employs TRBV4-3 and TRBJ2-1; D remains ambiguous. CDR1 LGHNA and CDR2 YSLEER come from the germline V gene. V was trimmed by 0 bases and J by 9 bases, leaving 12 bases between them. There are 14 residues in the CDR3. The CDR3 spells CASSQDQVGREQFF. The CDR3 nucleotides are TGCGCCAGCAGCCAAGATCAAGTTGGGCGTGAGCAGTTCTTC.

This clonotype has just a few counts. The CDR3 sequence is CSASDPGTRDEQFF. Here the CDR3 DNA reads TGCAGTGCTAGCGATCCGGGGACCCGTGATGAGCAGTTCTTC. The V gene is TRBV20-1, the J gene TRBJ2-1; D may be TRBD1 or TRBD2 (5 bases each). CDR1 is DFQATT, CDR2 SNEGSKA, per germline (reference sequence). There are 14 residues in the CDR3. The germline V and J ends were trimmed by 3 bases and 8 bases, with 17 bases remaining between them.